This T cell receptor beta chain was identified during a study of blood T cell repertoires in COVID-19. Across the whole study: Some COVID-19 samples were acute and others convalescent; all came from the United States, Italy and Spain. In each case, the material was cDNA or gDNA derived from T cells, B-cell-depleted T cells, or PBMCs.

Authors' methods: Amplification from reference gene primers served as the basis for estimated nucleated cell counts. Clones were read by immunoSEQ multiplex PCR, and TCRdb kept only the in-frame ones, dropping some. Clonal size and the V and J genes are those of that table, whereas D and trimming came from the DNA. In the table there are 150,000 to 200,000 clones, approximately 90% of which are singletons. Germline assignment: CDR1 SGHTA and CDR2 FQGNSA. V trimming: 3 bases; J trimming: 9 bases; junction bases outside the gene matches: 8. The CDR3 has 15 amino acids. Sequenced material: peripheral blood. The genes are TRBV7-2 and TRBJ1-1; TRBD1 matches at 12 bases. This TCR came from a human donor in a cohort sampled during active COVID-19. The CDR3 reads CASSLGTGGATQAFF. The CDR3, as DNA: TGTGCCAGCAGCTTGGGGACAGGGGGCGCAACGCAAGCTTTCTTT.